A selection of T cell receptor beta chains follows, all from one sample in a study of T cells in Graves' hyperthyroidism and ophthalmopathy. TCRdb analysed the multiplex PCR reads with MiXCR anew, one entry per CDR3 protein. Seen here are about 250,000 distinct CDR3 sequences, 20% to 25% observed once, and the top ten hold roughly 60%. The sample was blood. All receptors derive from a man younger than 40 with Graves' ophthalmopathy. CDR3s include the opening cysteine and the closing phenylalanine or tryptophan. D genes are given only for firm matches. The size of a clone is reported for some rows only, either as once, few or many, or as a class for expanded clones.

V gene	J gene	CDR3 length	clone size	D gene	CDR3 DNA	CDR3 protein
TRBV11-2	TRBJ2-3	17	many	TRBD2	TGTGCCAGCAGCCCCCGGACTAGCGGGAGGACCACAGATACGCAGTATTTT	CASSPRTSGRTTDTQYF
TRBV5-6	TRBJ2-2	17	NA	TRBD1	TGTGCCAGCAAAAACTGGGGACAGGGGGCGCGGACCGGGGAGCTGTTTTTT	CASKNWGQGARTGELFF
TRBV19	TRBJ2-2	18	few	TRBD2	TGTGCCAGTAGCGTCCGGCTAGCGGGGGCGGGTGTAACCGGGGAGCTGTTTTTT	CASSVRLAGAGVTGELFF
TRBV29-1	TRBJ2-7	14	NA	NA	TGCAGCGTGTTATATAGCGGAGTTTACAATGAGCAGTACTTC	CSVLYSGVYNEQYF
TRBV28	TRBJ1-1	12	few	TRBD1	TGTGCCAGTCACAGGGGAACCACTGAAGCTTTCTTT	CASHRGTTEAFF
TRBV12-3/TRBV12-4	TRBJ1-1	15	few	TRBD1	TGTGCCAGCAGTCCCACAGGGGGCGCGTTTACTGAAGCTTTCTTT	CASSPTGGAFTEAFF
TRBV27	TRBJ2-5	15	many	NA	TGTGCCAGCAGTTACTCGCCCGGGAGCCAAGAGACCCAGTACTTC	CASSYSPGSQETQYF
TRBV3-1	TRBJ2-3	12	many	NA	TGTGCCAGCAGCCACACTATAGATACGCAGTATTTT	CASSHTIDTQYF
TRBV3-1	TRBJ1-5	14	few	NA	TGTGCCAGCAGCCAAGATTACCGCGGGCAGCCCCAGCATTTT	CASSQDYRGQPQHF
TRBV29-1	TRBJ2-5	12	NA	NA	TGCAGCGTTGGTCTGGGAGGAGAGACCCAGTACTTC	CSVGLGGETQYF
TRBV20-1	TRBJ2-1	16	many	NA	TGCAGTGCTAGGGGGTTTGGACCGGAGACGCGGGATGAGCAGTTCTTC	CSARGFGPETRDEQFF
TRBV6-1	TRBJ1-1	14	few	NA	TGTGCCAGCAGTGAAAGGGGTACTAACACTGAAGCTTTCTTT	CASSERGTNTEAFF
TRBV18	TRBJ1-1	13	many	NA	TGTGCCAGCTCACAAGACAGGAACACTGAAGCTTTCTTT	CASSQDRNTEAFF
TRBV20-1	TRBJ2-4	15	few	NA	TGCAGTGCTAGAGATCGGGGGTTAGCCAAAAACATTCAGTACTTC	CSARDRGLAKNIQYF
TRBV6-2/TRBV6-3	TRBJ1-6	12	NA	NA	TGTGCCAGCAGGATACAGAATTCACCCCTCCACTTT	CASRIQNSPLHF
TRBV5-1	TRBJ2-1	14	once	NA	TGTGCCAGCAGCTTGTTCGGCGTCTCCTACGAGCAGTTCTTC	CASSLFGVSYEQFF
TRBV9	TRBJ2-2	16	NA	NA	TGTGCCAGCAGCGTGGGACCGGGACGTAACACCGGGGAGCTGTTTTTT	CASSVGPGRNTGELFF
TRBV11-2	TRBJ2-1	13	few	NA	TGCGCCAGCAGTCGCCGGGATCGACTGGGTGCGTTCTTC	CASSRRDRLGAFF
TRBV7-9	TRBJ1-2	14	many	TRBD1	TGTGCCAGCAGCCCCGGACAGGGGATTTATGGCTACACCTTC	CASSPGQGIYGYTF
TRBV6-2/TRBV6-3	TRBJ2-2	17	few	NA	TGTGCCAGCAGCCCTCCGCCGGGGCGCGGAAACACCGGGGAGCTGTTTTTT	CASSPPPGRGNTGELFF
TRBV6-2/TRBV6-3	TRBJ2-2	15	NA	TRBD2	TGTGCCAGCAGAAAAGCGGGGGGGCCGGCCGGGGAGCTGTTTTTT	CASRKAGGPAGELFF
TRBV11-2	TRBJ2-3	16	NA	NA	TGTGCCAGCAGCTTAGAGCTGGCAGGGGGCACAGATACGCAGTATTTT	CASSLELAGGTDTQYF
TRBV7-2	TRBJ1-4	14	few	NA	TGTGCCAGCAGCGGACCCGACCGTAATGAAAAACTGTTTTTT	CASSGPDRNEKLFF
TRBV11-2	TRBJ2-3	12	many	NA	TGTGCCAGCAGCCCGCCCGGAGATACGCAGTATTTT	CASSPPGDTQYF